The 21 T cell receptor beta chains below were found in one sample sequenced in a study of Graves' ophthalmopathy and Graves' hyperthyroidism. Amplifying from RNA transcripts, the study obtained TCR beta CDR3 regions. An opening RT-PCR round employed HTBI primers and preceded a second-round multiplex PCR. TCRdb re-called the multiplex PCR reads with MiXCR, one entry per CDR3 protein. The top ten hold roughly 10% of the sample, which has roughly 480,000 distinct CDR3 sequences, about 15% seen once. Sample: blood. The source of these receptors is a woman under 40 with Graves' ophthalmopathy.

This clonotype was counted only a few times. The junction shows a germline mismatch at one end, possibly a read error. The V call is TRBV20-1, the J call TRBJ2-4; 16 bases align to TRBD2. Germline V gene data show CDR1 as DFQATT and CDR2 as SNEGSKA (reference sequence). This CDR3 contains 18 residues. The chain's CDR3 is CSAPGLAGGGRAKNIKYF. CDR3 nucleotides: TGCAGTGCTCCGGGACTAGCGGGAGGGGGTAGGGCCAAAAACATTAAGTACTTC.

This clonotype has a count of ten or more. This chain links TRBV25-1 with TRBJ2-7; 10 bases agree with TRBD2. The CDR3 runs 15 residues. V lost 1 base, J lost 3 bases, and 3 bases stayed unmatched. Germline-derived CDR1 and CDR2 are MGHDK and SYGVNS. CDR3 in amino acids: CASSESLAGYYEQYF. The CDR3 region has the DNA TGTGCCAGCAGTGAATCACTAGCGGGGTACTACGAGCAGTACTTC.

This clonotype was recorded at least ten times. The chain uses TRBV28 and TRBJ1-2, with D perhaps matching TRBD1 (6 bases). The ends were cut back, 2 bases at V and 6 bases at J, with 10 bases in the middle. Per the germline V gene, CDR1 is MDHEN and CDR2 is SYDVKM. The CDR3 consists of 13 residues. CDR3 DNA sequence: TGTGCCAGCAGTTTACCAGGGGAAGATGGCTACACCTTC. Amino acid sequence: CASSLPGEDGYTF.

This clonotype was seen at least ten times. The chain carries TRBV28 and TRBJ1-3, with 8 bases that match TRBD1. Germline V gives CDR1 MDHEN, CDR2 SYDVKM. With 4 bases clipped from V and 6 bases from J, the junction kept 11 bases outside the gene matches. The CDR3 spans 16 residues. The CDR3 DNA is TGTGCCAGCAGTTCTACAGGGGGTTCAGCGGCAAACACCATATATTTT. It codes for CASSSTGGSAANTIYF.

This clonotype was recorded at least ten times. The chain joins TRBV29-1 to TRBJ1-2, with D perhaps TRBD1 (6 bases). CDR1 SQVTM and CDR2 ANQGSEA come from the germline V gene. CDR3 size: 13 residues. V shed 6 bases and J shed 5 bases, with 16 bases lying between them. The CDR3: CSVAGTSGYGYTF. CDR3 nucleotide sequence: TGCAGCGTAGCCGGGACATCTGGTTATGGCTACACCTTC. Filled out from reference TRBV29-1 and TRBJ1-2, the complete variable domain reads SAVISQKPSRDICQRGTSLTIQCQVDSQVTMMFWYRQQPGQSLTLIATANQGSEATYESGFVIDKFPISRPNLTFSTLTVSNMSPEDSSIYLCSVAGTSGYGYTFGSGTRLTVV.

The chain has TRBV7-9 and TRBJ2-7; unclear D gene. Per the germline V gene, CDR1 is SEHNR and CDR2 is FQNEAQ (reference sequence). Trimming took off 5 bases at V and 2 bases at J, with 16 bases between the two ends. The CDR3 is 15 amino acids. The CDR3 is CASSLSVGLPYEQYF. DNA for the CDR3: TGTGCCAGCAGCCTCTCGGTAGGCCTACCCTACGAGCAGTACTTC.

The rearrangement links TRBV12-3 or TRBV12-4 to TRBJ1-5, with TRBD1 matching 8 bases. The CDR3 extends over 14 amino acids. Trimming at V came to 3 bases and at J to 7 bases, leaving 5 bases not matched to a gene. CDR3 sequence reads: CASSFSSGGQPQHF. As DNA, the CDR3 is TGTGCCAGCAGTTTTTCGTCAGGGGGCCAGCCCCAGCATTTT.

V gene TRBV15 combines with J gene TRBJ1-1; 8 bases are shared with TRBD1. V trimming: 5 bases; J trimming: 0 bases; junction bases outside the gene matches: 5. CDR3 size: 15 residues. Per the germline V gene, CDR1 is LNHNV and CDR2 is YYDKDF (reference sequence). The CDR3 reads CATSEPGGMNTEAFF. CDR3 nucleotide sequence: TGTGCCACCAGCGAGCCAGGGGGCATGAACACTGAAGCTTTCTTT.

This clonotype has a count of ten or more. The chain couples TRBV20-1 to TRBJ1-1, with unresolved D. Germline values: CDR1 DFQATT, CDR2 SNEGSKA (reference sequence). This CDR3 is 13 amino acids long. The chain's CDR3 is CRAHEPMNTEAFF. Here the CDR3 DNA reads TGCAGGGCACACGAACCCATGAACACTGAAGCTTTCTTT.

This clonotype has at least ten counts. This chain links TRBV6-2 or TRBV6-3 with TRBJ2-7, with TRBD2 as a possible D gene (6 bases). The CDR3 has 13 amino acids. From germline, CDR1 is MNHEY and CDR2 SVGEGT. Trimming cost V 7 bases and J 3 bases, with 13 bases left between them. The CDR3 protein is CASKGTSLYEQYF. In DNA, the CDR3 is TGTGCCAGCAAAGGGACTTCCCTCTACGAGCAGTACTTC.

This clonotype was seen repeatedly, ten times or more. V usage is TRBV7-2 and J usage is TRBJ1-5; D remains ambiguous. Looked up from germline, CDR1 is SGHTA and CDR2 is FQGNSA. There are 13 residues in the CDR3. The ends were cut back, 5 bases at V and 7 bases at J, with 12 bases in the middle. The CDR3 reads CASSPQADQPQHF. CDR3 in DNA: TGTGCCAGCAGCCCTCAGGCGGACCAGCCCCAGCATTTT.

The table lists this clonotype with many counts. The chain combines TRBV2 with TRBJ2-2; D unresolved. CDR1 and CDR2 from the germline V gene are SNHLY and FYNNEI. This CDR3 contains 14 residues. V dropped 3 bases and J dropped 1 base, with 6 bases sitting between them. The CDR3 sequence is CASSEGWNTGELFF. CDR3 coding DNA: TGTGCCAGCAGTGAGGGTTGGAACACCGGGGAGCTGTTTTTT.

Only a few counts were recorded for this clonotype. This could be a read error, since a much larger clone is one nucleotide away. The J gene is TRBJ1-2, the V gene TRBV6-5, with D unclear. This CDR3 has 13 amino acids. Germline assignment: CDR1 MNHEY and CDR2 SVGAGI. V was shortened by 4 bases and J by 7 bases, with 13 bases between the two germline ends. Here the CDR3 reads CASSFRDYGGYTF. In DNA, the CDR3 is TGTGCCAGCAGTTTCCGGGATTATGGTGGCTACACCTTC.

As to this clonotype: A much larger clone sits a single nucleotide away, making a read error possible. As DNA, the CDR3 is TGTGCCAGCAGCTGGATCGGAGCTTTCTTT. This translates into CASSWIGAFF. The gene calls are TRBV6-2 or TRBV6-3 and TRBJ1-1; no definite D call. Germline CDR1 and CDR2: MNHEY and SVGEGT. This CDR3 is built from 10 residues. The V end lost 6 bases, the J end lost 10 bases, and 9 bases lay between the germline ends.

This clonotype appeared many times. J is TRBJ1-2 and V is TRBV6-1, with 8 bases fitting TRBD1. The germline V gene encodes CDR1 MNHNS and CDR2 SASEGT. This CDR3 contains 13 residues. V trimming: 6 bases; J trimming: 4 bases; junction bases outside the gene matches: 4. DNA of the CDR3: TGTGCCAGCAGCGGGACAGGAATCTATGGCTACACCTTC. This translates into CASSGTGIYGYTF.

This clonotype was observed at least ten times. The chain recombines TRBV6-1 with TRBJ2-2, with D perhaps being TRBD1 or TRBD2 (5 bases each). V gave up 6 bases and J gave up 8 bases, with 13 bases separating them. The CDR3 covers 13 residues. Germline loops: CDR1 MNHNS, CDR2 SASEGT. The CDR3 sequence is CASSPGSVGELFF. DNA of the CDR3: TGTGCCAGCAGCCCAGGGAGTGTGGGGGAGCTGTTTTTT.

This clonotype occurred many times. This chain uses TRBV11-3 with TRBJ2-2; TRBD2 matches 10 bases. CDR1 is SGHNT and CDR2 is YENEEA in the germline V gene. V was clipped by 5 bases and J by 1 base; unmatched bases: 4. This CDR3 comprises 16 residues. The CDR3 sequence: CASSPGLARNTGELFF. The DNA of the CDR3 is TGTGCCAGCAGCCCGGGACTAGCGAGGAACACCGGGGAGCTGTTTTTT.

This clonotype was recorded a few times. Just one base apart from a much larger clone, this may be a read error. CDR3 loop: CASSPGPVQTGEQFF. CDR3 coding DNA: TGCGCCAGCAGCCCGGGCCCCGTACAAACCGGGGAGCAGTTTTTT. The gene calls are TRBV5-1 and TRBJ2-2; D is perhaps TRBD2 (5 bases). CDR3 length equals 15 residues. The germline V gene encodes CDR1 SGHRS and CDR2 YFSETQ.

The CDR3 DNA follows: TGTGCCAGCAGCGGGGACAGGTCGAACACTGAAGCTTTCTTT. Translated, it gives CASSGDRSNTEAFF. The chain recombines TRBV11-1 with TRBJ1-1, with 8 positions matching TRBD1. V lost 5 bases to trimming and J lost 1 base; unmatched junction nucleotides: 3. The CDR3 is 14 amino acids. Germline V lookup: CDR1 SGHAT, CDR2 FQDESV (reference sequence).

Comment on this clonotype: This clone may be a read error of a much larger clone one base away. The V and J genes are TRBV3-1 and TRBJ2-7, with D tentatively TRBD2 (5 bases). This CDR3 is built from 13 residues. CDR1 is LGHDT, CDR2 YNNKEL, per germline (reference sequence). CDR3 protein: CTSSPPRGYEQYF. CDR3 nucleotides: TGTACCAGCAGCCCCCCCCGGGGCTACGAGCAGTACTTC.

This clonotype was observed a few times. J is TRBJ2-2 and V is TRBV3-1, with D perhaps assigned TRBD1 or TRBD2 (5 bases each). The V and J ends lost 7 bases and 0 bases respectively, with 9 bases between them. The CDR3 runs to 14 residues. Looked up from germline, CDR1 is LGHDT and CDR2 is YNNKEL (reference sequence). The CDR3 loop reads CASTGRTNTGELFF. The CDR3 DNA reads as TGTGCCAGCACGGGGCGTACGAACACCGGGGAGCTGTTTTTT.